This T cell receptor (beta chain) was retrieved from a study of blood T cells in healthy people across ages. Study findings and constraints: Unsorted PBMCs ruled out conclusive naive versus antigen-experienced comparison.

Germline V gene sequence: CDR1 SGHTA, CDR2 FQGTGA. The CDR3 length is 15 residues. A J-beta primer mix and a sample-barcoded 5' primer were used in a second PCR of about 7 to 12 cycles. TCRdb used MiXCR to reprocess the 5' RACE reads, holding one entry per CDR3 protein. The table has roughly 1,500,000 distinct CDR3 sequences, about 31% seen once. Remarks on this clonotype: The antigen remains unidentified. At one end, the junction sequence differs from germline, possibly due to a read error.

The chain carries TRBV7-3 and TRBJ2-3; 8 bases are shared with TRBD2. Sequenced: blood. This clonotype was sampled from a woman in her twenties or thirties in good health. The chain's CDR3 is CASSSTSGLTYTQYF. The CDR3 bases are TGTGCCAGCAGCTCAACTAGCGGTCTCACATATACGCAGTATTTT.